This T cell receptor (beta chain) was documented in a study of blood T cells in healthy people across ages (dated by TCRdb to 2013 to 2016). Broadly, across the study: In model experiments, template switching captured about one uniquely barcoded TCR beta cDNA molecule for every two T cells. Using the same blood draw, the study looked at two additional independent replicas of 1 million unique cDNA reads for two donors, one aged 18 to 30 and the other aged 80 or older. Age-related changes in TCR beta repertoire diversity were measured in the study by deep sequencing normalized with unique cDNA molecular identifiers. Four age groups were formed from the donors: young (average 16 years), middle-aged (approximately 40), aged (approximately 60) and long-lived (roughly 81).

Library preparation employed 5' RACE. The data were produced on an Illumina HiSeq 2500. A second PCR of about 6 to 11 cycles was performed with a sample-barcoded 5' primer and a J-beta primer mix. A unique molecular identifier was introduced onto each TCR beta cDNA molecule by a template-switch 5' adaptor carrying 12 random nucleotides. Each sample yielded at least 2.5 million CDR3-containing paired-end reads. First-strand cDNA was synthesized from all RNA with the Mint cDNA synthesis kit, primed by a TRBC-specific oligonucleotide. Following uracil-DNA glycosylase treatment, all cDNA underwent a first 18-cycle PCR with the universal primers M1SS and BC2_uni_R. Per the original workflow: Each sample was normalized by randomly selecting 1 million high-quality reads, each carrying a distinct molecular identifier. Instead of being binned into consensus sequences, reads that shared molecular identifiers were thrown out. CDR3 identification, clonotype clustering and error correction used MiTCR with a Q25 quality threshold and the strictest error-elimination algorithm. Lower-bound total TCR beta diversity was estimated with a nonparametric unseen species model using Euler transformation. TCRdb redid the processing of the public reads, applying fastp at Q25 and MiXCR, and retained in-frame beta chains. Rows merge per CDR3 protein into single entries with the most common DNA and genes. V and J calls and clone size were set by TCRdb, not the authors. Counted in this sample were 800,000 or so distinct CDR3 sequences; roughly 25% of them appeared once. The ten largest account for approximately 3.7% of the sample.

What the research found in general, with its limitations: Because the CMV infection status of the donors was unknown, age-related changes in expanded clonotypes may potentially have been confounded. Bulk unsorted PBMC profiling prevented conclusive comparison of naive and antigen-experienced compartments. Compared with the aged group, the long-lived group had more naive CD4+ T cells, fewer expanded clones and increased TCR diversity, a pattern suggesting age selection. A strong correlation was found between observed TCR beta diversity and the percentage of naive T cells measured by flow cytometry. As age increased, observed TCR beta diversity per million T cells dropped in a roughly linear way, and a significant reduction was already evident by age 40. Estimates of total diversity based on one million sequenced T cells were considered lower bounds and underestimates.

As regards this clonotype: Its cognate antigen has yet to be identified. The sample holds no much larger clone one base away, and base qualities are not on file.

The approximately 39 donors, aged about 6 to 95 years, were systemically healthy Caucasian individuals from Russia. Each donor gave approximately 9.4 milliliters of peripheral blood, drawn into EDTA-treated Vacutainer tubes. Ficoll-Paque density-gradient centrifugation was used to isolate PBMCs, with at least 6.5 million per sample. Total RNA, at least 6 micrograms per sample, was extracted from PBMCs with Trizol reagent. The percentages of naive CD45RAhigh/CD27high T cells were determined by flow cytometry on a PBMC aliquot from every donor. The germline V gene (reference sequence) specifies MNHEY as CDR1 and SMNVEV as CDR2. The CDR3 covers 16 residues, taking in both the cysteine and the phenylalanine. Kept here is only the CDR3 DNA, which spans 48 bases and is read in frame from base 1. Trimming removed 5 bases from V and 5 bases from J, leaving 16 bases between the germline ends. These data were likewise used in another study, on T cells of mothers and their children. From the second report: Nine systemically healthy Caucasian individuals, comprising three mothers and their six children, were included as donors. cDNA synthesis used all of the extracted RNA, with roughly 1.5 ug of RNA in each 15 ul reaction. In the second PCR, the M1S primer introduced both the sample barcodes and 2-4 random nucleotides. Over 8.5 million TCR beta CDR3 reads came from each mother, compared with 3.3 million or so reads from each child. In both related and unrelated pairs, thymic selection shapes the output of TCR recombination in a similar way, with inherited differences having only a minor effect. Normalized repertoire overlap was always slightly but never significantly higher in related than unrelated mother-child pairs. Persistent microchimeric T cell clones were not detected, at a sensitivity of approximately 93 clones per million clonotypes. Deep NGS was used in the study to compare the TCR beta repertoires of mothers and children and to look for features that separate related mother-child pairs from unrelated individuals. On average, the children were roughly 11 +/- 4 years old, while the mothers were roughly 36 +/- 4 years old. After adapters were ligated using NEBNext reagents, the libraries underwent 100+100 nt paired-end sequencing on an Illumina HiSeq 2000. To prevent cross-contamination, the mother and child libraries were prepared one month apart and sequenced in separate runs. Each donor had between about 450,000 and 2,200,000 distinct TCR beta clonotypes identified. Naive TCR beta clonotypes were estimated from low-frequency clonotypes matched to each donor's FACS-determined naive share, without sorting.

This clonotype was sampled from a boy aged 5-17 years in good health. The chain is assembled from TRBV27 and TRBJ1-6, and perhaps TRBD1 as D gene, on 5 matching bases. Material for sequencing was blood. The nucleotides read TGTGCCAGCAGTCCCTTATTCACAGGCAATAATTCACCCCTCCACTTT. Its product reads: CASSPLFTGNNSPLHF.